This T cell receptor beta chain was sequenced in a study of identical twins. CDR1 is LNHDA, CDR2 SQIVND, per germline (reference sequence). Trimming removed 5 bases from V and 8 bases from J, with 12 bases in between. The CDR3 extends over 12 amino acids. Each CDR3 protein is one row after TCRdb ran MiXCR on the 5' RACE reads. Of more than 1.5 million distinct CDR3 sequences in the sample, about 32% are singletons; the top ten hold around 0.3%. The table lists this clonotype with a few counts. No antigen is known for it. All donors comprised healthy Caucasians. General study points: Shared out-of-frame alpha sequences (those common to twins) showed excess low generation probability. In cord blood, abundant beta clonotypes had fewer insertions; memory showed no trend.

The material sequenced was cord blood. The source is a newborn girl in good health. The chain has TRBV19 and TRBJ1-1; a possible D gene is TRBD1 (5 bases). This CDR3 reads CASSGRRGEAFF. CDR3 nucleotides: TGTGCCAGTAGTGGACGGCGGGGCGAAGCTTTCTTT. The complete variable domain, with remaining parts taken from reference TRBV19 and TRBJ1-1, reads DGGITQSPKYLFRKEGQNVTLSCEQNLNHDAMYWYRQDPGQGLRLIYYSQIVNDFQKGDIAEGYSVSREKKESFPLTVTSAQKNPTAFYLCASSGRRGEAFFGQGTRLTVV.